This T cell receptor (beta chain) was recovered during a study of CD8+ T cells in alopecia areata (dated by TCRdb to about 2018). In terms of the full investigation: The study used high-throughput TCRbeta sequencing to examine T cell clonal expansion in alopecia areata, in both the C3H/HeJ mouse model and human patients. In humans, TCRbeta sequencing was performed on scalp tissue and on sorted CD4+ and CD8+ peripheral blood T cells from healthy controls and from patients with patchy or totalis/universalis alopecia areata. Scalp clonality was compared across normal scalp (n=4), patchy alopecia areata scalp (n=8), and alopecia totalis/universalis scalp (n=8). RNA came from the PAXgene miRNA kit for fixed scalp, the miRNeasy kit for PBMCs, and the RNeasy kit for mouse skin. Amplification of TCRbeta CDR3 regions was done by immunoSEQ multiplex PCR using 35 Vbeta forward primers and 13 Jbeta reverse primers.

After PBMCs were isolated by density centrifugation and stained for CD3, CD4 and CD8, a FACSAria was used to sort CD4+ and CD8+ T cells. Scalp biopsies and blood samples were provided by unaffected controls. The library came from the immunoSEQ multiplex PCR assay. To provide template for TCR sequencing, every sample had RNA extracted and reverse transcribed into cDNA. SuperScript III was used to make first-strand cDNA, primed with a 2:1 mix of oligo-dT and random hexamers. A synthetic immune receptor repertoire was used to measure amplification bias, and any remaining bias was corrected computationally. As for how the authors treated the data: Raw reads were preprocessed to remove errors, and CDR3 was defined by IMGT conventions from the conserved cysteine to phenylalanine. Clonality was computed as 1 minus the Shannon entropy, with the entropy normalized by log2 of the number of productive unique TCRs. Whether each scalp clone was CD4 or CD8 was inferred by checking scalp TCRbeta sequences against the CD4 and CD8 repertoires from sorted blood. Imported from immuneACCESS, the table was reduced by TCRdb to in-frame sequences with V and J called. These copies leave out some clones; in studies compared against another copy, an unresolved V gene accounts for under half, and the cause of the remainder is not known. The DNA was the basis for D and trimming; V, J and clone size are from that table. The sample records more than 95,000 clones, roughly 50% of which are singletons. The top ten clones comprise around 9% of the sample.

Spanning cysteine to phenylalanine, the CDR3 consists of 13 amino acids. Left in the record is the CDR3 DNA by itself, 39 bases read in frame from the first base. CDR1 and CDR2, looked up from the germline V gene, are SQVTM and ANQGSEA. The V and J ends are trimmed by 0 bases and 1 base, leaving 6 bases between them. A word on this clone: Its antigen is unknown. Base qualities are missing; no much larger clone stands one base away.

Study-wide conclusions, independent of this receptor: Lesional scalp, especially in alopecia totalis/universalis, showed higher clonality and more expanded CD8+ clones than normal scalp, suggesting antigenic drive. Unlike mouse skin, which is dominated by gammadelta T cells, normal human skin has resident alphabeta T cells that are also sequenced, and this complicates analysis of the scalp TCR repertoire. Shared TCR sequences between patients were less evident than in mice, which may be partly attributable to HLA diversity in the patient population.

The specimen was CD4+ T cells sorted from blood. The source is a human donor in good health. The receptor chain draws on TRBV29-1 and TRBJ1-1; the D segment cannot be called with confidence. The nucleotide sequence is given as TGCAGCGTTGAAGAGACATGGAACACTGAAGCTTTCTTT. Its protein is CSVEETWNTEAFF.